This T cell receptor beta chain was observed in a study of human T cells and chemical hapten exposure. Study-wide context: Per-sample TCR yields varied mainly from small pooled library volume differences.

Methods used by the authors: Counting gave a median of approximately 96,000 TCRs per sample, with values ranging from 23,224 to 690,600. TCRdb reprocessed the RACE reads via MiXCR and lists one record per CDR3 protein. The V and J calls were determined by TCRdb, not by the authors. Of some 90,000 distinct CDR3 sequences in the sample, approximately 8.2% were seen once. General study results and limits: With regard to DPC sensitization, TCRs above 1 in 1000 frequency did not change.

This clonotype was recorded at least ten times. Its antigen is unidentified. Time point indicated: healthy volunteer bleed at 2 weeks. Unfractionated whole blood served as the source for total RNA extraction. The sequencing sample was made of whole blood. The TCR was taken from a female donor in good health. Some clones in this sample may be carry-over from other donors' samples.

The CDR3 is CAWSVDSAGNTIYF. CDR3 bases: TGTGCCTGGAGTGTGGACAGTGCTGGAAACACCATATATTTT. The rearrangement links TRBV30 to TRBJ1-3; possibly TRBD1 for D (6 bases). With 0 bases removed from V and 2 bases from J, the gap between germline ends came to 8 bases. The germline gives CDR1 GTSNPN, CDR2 SVGIG (reference sequence). The CDR3 sequence is 14 residues long.